This passage covers 18 T cell receptor beta chains from one sample sequenced in a study of blood T cell repertoires in COVID-19. Profiled with immunoSEQ multiplex PCR; TCRdb holds only in-frame clones, not every one. Among some 300,000 clones listed, around 88% were seen once. The sequencing input was peripheral blood. These receptors all stem from a woman in her twenties or thirties who had recovered from COVID-19.

The genes are TRBV7-3 and TRBJ2-5; 10 bases are a match to TRBD2. The CDR3 is 15 residues long. V trimming: 3 bases; J trimming: 5 bases; junction bases outside the gene matches: 6. Germline V lookup: CDR1 SGHTA, CDR2 FQGTGA. For the CDR3, the DNA is TGTGCCAGCAGCTTTCAAGCGGGGGGGTTGGAGACCCAGTACTTC. Protein: CASSFQAGGLETQYF.

The chain joins TRBV6-5 to TRBJ2-3, with 8 bases matching TRBD1. The CDR3 spans 13 residues. Trimming cost V 10 bases and J 4 bases; bases outside gene matches: 7. Per the germline V gene, CDR1 is MNHEY and CDR2 is SVGAGI. CDR3 loop: CATRTGYPDTQYF. The CDR3 DNA reads as TGTGCCACCCGGACAGGGTACCCAGATACGCAGTATTTT.

The rearrangement joins TRBV11-3 to TRBJ2-7; weak D call: TRBD2 (6 bases). The CDR3 loop spans 14 amino acids. Trimming removed 0 bases at V and 5 bases at J, with 11 bases between. Germline CDR1 is SGHNT and CDR2 is YENEEA. This CDR3 reads CASSLEGGADEQYF. CDR3 nucleotide sequence: TGTGCCAGCAGCTTAGAGGGGGGAGCTGACGAGCAGTACTTC. Variable domain in full (rest from reference TRBV11-3 and TRBJ2-7): EAGVVQSPRYKIIEKKQPVAFWCNPISGHNTLYWYLQNLGQGPELLIRYENEEAVDDSQLPKDRFSAERLKGVDSTLKIQPAELGDSAVYLCASSLEGGADEQYFGPGTRLTVT.

This clone has only one observation. The chain combines TRBV5-4 with TRBJ2-3; TRBD2 agrees at 8 bases. Germline lookup yields CDR1 SGHNT and CDR2 YYREEE (reference sequence). J gave up 4 bases and V 2 bases, and 3 bases lay outside the gene matches. The CDR3 spans 14 residues. In DNA form, the CDR3 reads TGTGCCAGCAGCTTATCCGGGAGGGCAGATACGCAGTATTTT. It translates to CASSLSGRADTQYF.

This chain connects TRBV6-5 to TRBJ2-1; D ambiguous. The length of the CDR3 is 13 residues. Looked up from germline, CDR1 is MNHEY and CDR2 is SVGAGI. V lost 4 bases to trimming and J lost 5 bases, with 9 bases between them. CDR3 nucleotide sequence: TGTGCCAGCAGTTGGAGCCGGGACAATGAGCAGTTCTTC. As protein: CASSWSRDNEQFF.

J is TRBJ1-1 and V is TRBV29-1; D ambiguous. CDR1 SQVTM and CDR2 ANQGSEA come from the germline V gene. The V end lost 0 bases, the J end lost 0 bases, and 5 bases lay between the germline ends. The length of the CDR3 is 13 residues. This chain's CDR3 is CSVEEQVNTEAFF. As DNA, the CDR3 is TGCAGCGTTGAAGAGCAGGTGAACACTGAAGCTTTCTTT.

The gene calls are TRBV27 and TRBJ1-1; the D gene is possibly TRBD1 (6 bases). The CDR3 consists of 15 residues. CDR1 MNHEY and CDR2 SMNVEV come from the germline V gene (reference sequence). V lost 6 bases and J lost 0, with 14 bases in between. CDR3 sequence: CASSPTGLLNTEAFF. The CDR3 DNA is TGTGCCAGCAGCCCGACAGGACTCCTGAACACTGAAGCTTTCTTT.

The rearrangement links TRBV5-1 to TRBJ1-1; D unresolved. Trimming removed 0 bases at V and 1 base at J, with 10 bases between. Germline CDR1 SGHRS, CDR2 YFSETQ. The CDR3 is made up of 15 amino acids. CDR3 DNA: TGCGCCAGCAGCTTGGATGGCAGCGCGAACACTGAAGCTTTCTTT. Residues: CASSLDGSANTEAFF.

With respect to this clone: The junction departs from germline at one end; a sequencing error may be responsible. The rearrangement links TRBV5-8 to TRBJ2-2, with a tentative D call TRBD2 (7 bases). This CDR3 region has 16 residues. The V gene's germline CDR1 is SGHTS and CDR2 YDEGEE. CDR3 nucleotide sequence: TGTGCCAGCAGTGGTCTGAGGGGGGGGCACACCGGAGAGCTGTTTTTT. It codes for CASSGLRGGHTGELFF.

At least ten counts were recorded for this clone. CDR3 in DNA: TGTGCCAGCAGTGCCAGGGGGCAGGCCTATAATTCACCCCTCCACTTT. This codes for CASSARGQAYNSPLHF. This chain links TRBV6-1 with TRBJ1-6, with 8 bases that match TRBD1. The CDR3 is 16 amino acids. Germline trimming cut 4 bases from V and 2 bases from J; bases unmatched to any gene: 4. Germline V gene data show CDR1 as MNHNS and CDR2 as SASEGT.

The chain carries TRBV9 and TRBJ1-6; a weak D match, TRBD1 (6 bases). This CDR3 comprises 18 residues. Looked up from germline, CDR1 is SGDLS and CDR2 is YYNGEE. With 4 bases removed from V and 8 bases from J, the gap between germline ends came to 25 bases. CDR3 sequence reads: CASSPRSQQGRHDSPLHF. CDR3 sequence (DNA): TGTGCCAGCAGCCCGCGGTCGCAGCAGGGGCGTCATGATTCACCCCTCCACTTT.

The rearrangement uses TRBV7-6 and TRBJ1-3; D perhaps matches TRBD1 (5 bases). Trimming removed 0 bases at V and 2 bases at J, with 8 bases between. CDR3 size: 15 residues. Germline V lookup: CDR1 SGHVS, CDR2 FNYEAQ. The chain's CDR3 is CASSLASQAGNTIYF. CDR3 DNA sequence: TGTGCCAGCAGCTTAGCCTCACAGGCTGGAAACACCATATATTTT.

V gene TRBV11-2 combines with J gene TRBJ2-1; TRBD2 agrees at 9 bases. This CDR3 has 16 amino acids. CDR1 is SGHAT and CDR2 is FQNNGV in the germline V gene. Trimming at V came to 7 bases and at J to 4 bases, leaving 11 bases not matched to a gene. CDR3 region: CASTELAGHTYNEQFF. In DNA, the CDR3 is TGTGCCAGCACGGAGCTAGCGGGGCATACTTACAATGAGCAGTTCTTC. Together with reference TRBV11-2 and TRBJ2-1, the CDR3 gives the full variable domain: EAGVAQSPRYKIIEKRQSVAFWCNPISGHATLYWYQQILGQGPKLLIQFQNNGVVDDSQLPKDRFSAERLKGVDSTLKIQPAKLEDSAVYLCASTELAGHTYNEQFFGPGTRLTVL.

The chain carries TRBV28 and TRBJ1-5; D is possibly TRBD1 (6 bases). CDR1 MDHEN and CDR2 SYDVKM come from the germline V gene. The CDR3 is 15 amino acids. Trimming left V 5 bases short and J 0 bases short, with 11 bases between. CDR3 residues: CASSARGYSNQPQHF. DNA of the CDR3: TGTGCCAGCAGTGCCAGGGGTTATAGCAATCAGCCCCAGCATTTT.

This clone was detected only a few times. This sequence joins TRBV14 and TRBJ1-1; TRBD1 matches at 7 bases. CDR1 and CDR2 from the germline V gene are SGHDN and FVKESK. Unmatched junction bases numbered 4, after V lost 2 bases and J lost 4 bases. CDR3 length: 14 amino acids. The CDR3 DNA follows: TGTGCCAGCAGCCAATCAACAGGGGTCACTGAAGCTTTCTTT. Encoded protein: CASSQSTGVTEAFF.

The chain has TRBV19 and TRBJ2-5, with TRBD2 matching 14 bases. J lost 4 bases, V lost 4 bases, and 5 bases had no gene match. Germline V CDR1 and CDR2: LNHDA, SQIVND (reference sequence). The CDR3 consists of 16 residues. CDR3 residues: CASSNRGLAGGETQYF. The CDR3 coding sequence is TGTGCCAGTAGTAATAGAGGACTAGCGGGGGGAGAGACCCAGTACTTC.

The chain recombines TRBV28 with TRBJ2-4; weak D call: TRBD2 (7 bases). Germline V gene lookup returns CDR1 MDHEN and CDR2 SYDVKM. The CDR3 contains 15 residues. V lost 5 bases to trimming and J lost 6 bases, with 17 bases between them. The DNA for the CDR3 is TGTGCCAGCAGTGCAGGCGGGGGCGCCGGAAACATTCAGTACTTC. This encodes CASSAGGGAGNIQYF.

The chain joins TRBV15 to TRBJ1-6, with 10 positions matching TRBD1. CDR3 length equals 19 residues. Germline loops: CDR1 LNHNV, CDR2 YYDKDF (reference sequence). The trim removed 0 bases at V and 5 bases at J, leaving 10 bases unmatched. CDR3 bases: TGTGCCACCAGCAGAGATAGGCCCGTCGGGACAGGGGATAATTCACCCCTCCACTTT. Encoded protein: CATSRDRPVGTGDNSPLHF.